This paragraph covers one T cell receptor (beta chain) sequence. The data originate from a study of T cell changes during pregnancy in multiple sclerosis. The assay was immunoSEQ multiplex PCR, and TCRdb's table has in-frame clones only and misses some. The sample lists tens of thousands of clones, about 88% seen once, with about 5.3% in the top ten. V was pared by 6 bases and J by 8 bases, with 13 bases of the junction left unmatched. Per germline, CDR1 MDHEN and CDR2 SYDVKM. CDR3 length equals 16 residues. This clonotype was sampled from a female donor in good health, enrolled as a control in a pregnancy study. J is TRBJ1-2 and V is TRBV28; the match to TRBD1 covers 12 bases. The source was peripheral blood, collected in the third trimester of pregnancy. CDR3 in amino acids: CASSPPGTGGGKGYTF. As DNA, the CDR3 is TGTGCCAGCAGCCCTCCGGGGACAGGGGGCGGAAAGGGCTACACCTTC.